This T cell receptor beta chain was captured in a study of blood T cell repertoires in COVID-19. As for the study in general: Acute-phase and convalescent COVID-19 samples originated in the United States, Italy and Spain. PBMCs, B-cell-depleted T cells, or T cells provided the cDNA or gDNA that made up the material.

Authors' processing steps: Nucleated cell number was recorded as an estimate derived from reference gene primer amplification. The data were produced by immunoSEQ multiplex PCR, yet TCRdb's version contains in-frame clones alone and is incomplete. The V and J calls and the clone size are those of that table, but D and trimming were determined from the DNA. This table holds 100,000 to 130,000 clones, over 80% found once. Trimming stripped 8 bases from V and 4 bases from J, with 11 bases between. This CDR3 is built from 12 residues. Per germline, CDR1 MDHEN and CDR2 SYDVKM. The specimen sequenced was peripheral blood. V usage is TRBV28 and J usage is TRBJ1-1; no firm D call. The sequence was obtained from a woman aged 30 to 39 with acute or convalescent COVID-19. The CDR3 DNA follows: TGTGCCAGCTCCCCAACACCCACTGAAGCTTTCTTT. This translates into CASSPTPTEAFF.